This T cell receptor (beta chain) came from a study of vaccination and CD4 T cells after COVID-19. Cultured CD4+ T cells had their DNA profiled by the Oncomine TCR Beta short-read assay. The template was genomic DNA from cultured CD4+ T cells. TCRdb reprocessed the PCR reads with MiXCR, giving one entry per CDR3 protein. The sample consists of some 25,000 distinct CDR3 sequences, over 45% of them appearing once. Turning to this clonotype: Its antigen is not identified.

The CDR3 is made up of 13 amino acids. The ends lost 5 bases at V and 5 bases at J; junction bases unmatched: 2. Germline loops: CDR1 MNHNS, CDR2 SASEGT. Indicated treatment: roughly ten-day PBMC culture with coronavirus spike peptide pools or control peptides (ViraFEST assay). The clonotype originates from a human donor who had recovered from COVID-19. Sequencing was performed on CD4+ T cells from blood, cultured in vitro. The chain combines TRBV6-1 with TRBJ2-2; 7 nucleotides line up with TRBD1. CDR3 protein: CASSRDSTGELFF. The CDR3 bases are TGTGCCAGCAGTAGGGACAGTACCGGGGAGCTGTTTTTT.